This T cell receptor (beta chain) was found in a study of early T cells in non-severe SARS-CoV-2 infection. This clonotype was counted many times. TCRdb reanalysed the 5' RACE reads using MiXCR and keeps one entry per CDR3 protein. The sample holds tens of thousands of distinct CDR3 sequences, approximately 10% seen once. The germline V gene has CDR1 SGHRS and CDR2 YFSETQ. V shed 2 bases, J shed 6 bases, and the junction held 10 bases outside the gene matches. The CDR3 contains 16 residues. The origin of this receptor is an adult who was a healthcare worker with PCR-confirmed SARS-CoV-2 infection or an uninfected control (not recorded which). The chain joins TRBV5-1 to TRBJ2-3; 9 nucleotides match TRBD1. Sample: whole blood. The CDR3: CASSFPGTGRKDTQYF. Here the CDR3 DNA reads TGCGCCAGCAGCTTTCCCGGGACAGGGCGCAAGGATACGCAGTATTTT.